This T cell receptor (beta chain) was captured in a study of blood T cell repertoires in COVID-19. Authors' data handling: Scientists estimated how many nucleated cells there were by amplifying reference gene primers. This table comes from immunoSEQ multiplex PCR, and its TCRdb copy is limited to in-frame clones, with some not included. D and trimming come from the DNA, and the V and J calls and clone size come from that table. The profile shows 200,000 to 250,000 clones, around 82% of them singletons. From germline, CDR1 is GTSNPN and CDR2 SVGIG (reference sequence). V was shortened by 0 bases and J by 6 bases, with 24 bases between the two germline ends. The CDR3 spans 17 residues.

The TCR was taken from a woman between 35 and 50 years old with acute COVID-19. This rearrangement joins TRBV30 to TRBJ2-7; possible D gene TRBD2, 6 bases. Sequenced: PBMCs or T cells enriched from blood (not recorded which). CDR3 sequence (DNA): TGTGCCTGGAGTGTAGACCCAATATCCCAGCGGGTGGGCGAGCAGTACTTC. Translation gives CAWSVDPISQRVGEQYF.